This T cell receptor beta chain comes out of a study of human T cells and chemical hapten exposure. Study observations and caveats: No change in TCRs above 1 in 1000 frequency was produced by DPC sensitization.

In regard to this clonotype: The antigen remains undetermined.

The study extracted total RNA from unfractionated whole blood. The CDR3 covers 14 residues. Per germline, CDR1 SGHAT and CDR2 FQNNGV. V was pared by 5 bases and J by 3 bases, with 10 bases between. As processed by the authors: TCRs per sample had a median of approximately 98,000 and ranged from about 23,224 to 750,000. MiXCR was run by TCRdb on the 5' RACE reads, yielding one entry per CDR3 protein. TCRdb, not the original authors, processed these V and J calls. This repertoire shows tens of thousands of distinct CDR3 sequences, approximately 8% found once; its top ten account for under 2.5%. The source of this sequence is a male donor in good health. This sequence joins TRBV11-2 and TRBJ2-2, with D uncertain. The CDR3: CASSPRTDTGELFF. In DNA, the CDR3 is TGTGCCAGCAGCCCTAGGACCGACACCGGGGAGCTGTTTTTT.